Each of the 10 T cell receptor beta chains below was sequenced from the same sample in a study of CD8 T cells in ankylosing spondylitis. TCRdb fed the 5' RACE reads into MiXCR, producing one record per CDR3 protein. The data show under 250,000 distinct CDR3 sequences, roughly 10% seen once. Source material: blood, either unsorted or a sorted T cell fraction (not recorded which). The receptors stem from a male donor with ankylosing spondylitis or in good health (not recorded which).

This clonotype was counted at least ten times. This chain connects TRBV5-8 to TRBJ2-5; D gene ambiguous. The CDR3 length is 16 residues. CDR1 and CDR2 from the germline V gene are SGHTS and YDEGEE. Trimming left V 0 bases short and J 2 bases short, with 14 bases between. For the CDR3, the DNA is TGTGCCAGCAGCTTGGCCTTTTATGGCAGTCAAGAGACCCAGTACTTC. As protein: CASSLAFYGSQETQYF.

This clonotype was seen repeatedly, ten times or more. CDR3 in amino acids: CASSPGGGDTQYF. DNA for the CDR3: TGTGCCAGCAGCCCAGGGGGGGGGGATACGCAGTATTTT. The chain couples TRBV7-2 to TRBJ2-3; D might be TRBD1 or TRBD2, each matching 7 bases. V was shortened by 5 bases and J by 6 bases, with 12 bases between the two germline ends. This CDR3 has 13 amino acids. CDR1 and CDR2 from the germline V gene are SGHTA and FQGNSA.

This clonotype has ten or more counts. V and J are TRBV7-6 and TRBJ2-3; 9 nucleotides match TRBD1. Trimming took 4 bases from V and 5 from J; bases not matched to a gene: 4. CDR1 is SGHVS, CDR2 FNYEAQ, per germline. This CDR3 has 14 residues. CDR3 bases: TGTGCCAGCAGCTCCGGGACAGGGCTAGATACGCAGTATTTT. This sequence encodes CASSSGTGLDTQYF.

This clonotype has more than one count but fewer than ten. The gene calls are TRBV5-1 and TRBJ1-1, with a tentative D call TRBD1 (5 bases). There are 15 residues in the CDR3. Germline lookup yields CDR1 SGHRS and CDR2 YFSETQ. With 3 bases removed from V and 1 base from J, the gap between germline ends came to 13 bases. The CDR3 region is CASSSNNRWNTEAFF. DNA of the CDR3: TGCGCCAGCAGCTCGAATAACAGGTGGAACACTGAAGCTTTCTTT.

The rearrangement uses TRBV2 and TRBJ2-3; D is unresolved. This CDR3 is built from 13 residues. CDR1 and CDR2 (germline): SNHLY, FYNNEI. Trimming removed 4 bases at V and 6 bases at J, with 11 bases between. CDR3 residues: CASSGLRRDTQYF. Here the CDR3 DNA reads TGTGCCAGCAGTGGCCTCAGGCGGGATACGCAGTATTTT.

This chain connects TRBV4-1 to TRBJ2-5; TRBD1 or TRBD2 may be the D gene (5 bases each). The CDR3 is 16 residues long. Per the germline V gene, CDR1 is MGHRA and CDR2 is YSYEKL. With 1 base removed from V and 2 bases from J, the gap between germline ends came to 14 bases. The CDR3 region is CASSQVTGPPQETQYF. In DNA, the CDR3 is TGCGCCAGCAGCCAAGTTACGGGACCCCCACAAGAGACCCAGTACTTC.

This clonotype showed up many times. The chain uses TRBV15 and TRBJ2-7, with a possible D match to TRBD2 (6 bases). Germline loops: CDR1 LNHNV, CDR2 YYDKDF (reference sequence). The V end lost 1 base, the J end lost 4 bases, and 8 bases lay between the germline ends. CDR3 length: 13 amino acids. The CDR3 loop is CATSRVGGYEQYF. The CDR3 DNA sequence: TGTGCCACCAGCAGAGTTGGGGGGTACGAGCAGTACTTC. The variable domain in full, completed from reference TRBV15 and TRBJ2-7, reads DAMVIQNPRYQVTQFGKPVTLSCSQTLNHNVMYWYQQKSSQAPKLLFHYYDKDFNNEADTPDNFQSRRPNTSFCFLDIRSPGLGDTAMYLCATSRVGGYEQYFGPGTRLTVT.

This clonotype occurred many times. CDR3 amino acids: CASSRPRGEGADTQYF. Written as DNA, the CDR3 is TGCGCCAGCAGCCGCCCTAGGGGGGAAGGGGCAGATACGCAGTATTTT. The J gene is TRBJ2-3, the V gene TRBV5-1, with D perhaps matching TRBD1 or TRBD2 (6 bases each). The CDR3 runs 16 residues. Trimming removed 4 bases from V and 4 bases from J, with 19 bases in between. CDR1 is SGHRS, CDR2 YFSETQ, per germline.

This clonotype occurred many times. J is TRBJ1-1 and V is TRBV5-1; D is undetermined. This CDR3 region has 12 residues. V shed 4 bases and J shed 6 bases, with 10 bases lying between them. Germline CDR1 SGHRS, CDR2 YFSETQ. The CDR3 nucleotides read TGCGCCAGCAGCGAAGCGGGCGCTGAAGCTTTCTTT. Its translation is CASSEAGAEAFF.

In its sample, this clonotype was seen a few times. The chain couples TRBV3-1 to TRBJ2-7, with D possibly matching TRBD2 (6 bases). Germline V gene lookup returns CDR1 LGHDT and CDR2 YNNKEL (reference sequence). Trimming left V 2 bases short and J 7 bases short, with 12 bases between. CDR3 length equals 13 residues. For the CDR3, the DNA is TGTGCCAGCAGCCAAAAAAGGCGGGGAGAGCAGTACTTC. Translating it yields CASSQKRRGEQYF.